This T cell receptor beta chain was obtained from a study of Ad26.COV2.S vaccination and SARS-CoV-2 variants. At the level of the study: Within the COV1001 Ad26.COV2.S trial arm, the donor was enrolled. Findings of the study overall: Breadth, reportedly substantial, characterized the spike-specific CD8+ and CD4+ T cell responses after vaccination. TCR breadth and depth analyses may have underestimated total T cell responses.

Trimming took off 5 bases at V and 9 bases at J, with 11 bases between the two ends. CDR1 and CDR2 from the germline V gene are SGHTA and FQGTGA. This CDR3 has 13 residues. Regarding treatment: approximately 18 received Ad26.COV2.S at low or high dose, single or two shots; roughly five received placebo; per-sample allocation not given. Collection of the samples took place on day 63 after the first injection of vaccine or placebo. TCRdb's table, derived via immunoSEQ multiplex PCR, lists solely in-frame clones and lacks some. The sample contains around 300,000 clones, approximately 86% of which appear only once. This clone was seen a single time. The antigen is undetermined.

V is TRBV7-3 and J is TRBJ1-6; D uncertain. Sequenced material: peripheral blood, taken in a trial of Ad26.COV2.S vaccine versus placebo. The TCR originated in a person aged 18-65 years who received the Ad26.COV2.S COVID-19 vaccine or a placebo. CDR3 amino acids: CASSPQEGSPLHF. CDR3 DNA: TGTGCCAGCAGCCCCCAGGAAGGTTCACCCCTCCACTTT.